This T cell receptor beta chain originates from a study of PD-1 blockade in classical Hodgkin lymphoma. The CDR3 is made up of 12 amino acids. Trimming left V 0 bases short and J 5 bases short, with 8 bases between. Germline V CDR1 and CDR2: SQVTM, ANQGSEA. TCRdb's copy holds only in-frame clones and misses some; the assay was immunoSEQ multiplex PCR. The repertoire holds about 15,000 clones, with around 85% as singletons. Patients all relapsed after autologous stem cell transplantation, and there was variation in brentuximab vedotin exposure. Magnetic negative selection was used to purify CD4+ T cells from thawed PBMCs.

Here the sequenced sample was CD4+ T cells from blood, taken at baseline. This clonotype was sampled from a human donor with classical Hodgkin lymphoma. V is TRBV29-1 and J is TRBJ2-7, with D possibly TRBD1 on 5 matching bases. The CDR3 is CSVEDLGHEQYF. CDR3 nucleotide sequence: TGCAGCGTTGAAGATCTGGGGCACGAGCAGTACTTC.